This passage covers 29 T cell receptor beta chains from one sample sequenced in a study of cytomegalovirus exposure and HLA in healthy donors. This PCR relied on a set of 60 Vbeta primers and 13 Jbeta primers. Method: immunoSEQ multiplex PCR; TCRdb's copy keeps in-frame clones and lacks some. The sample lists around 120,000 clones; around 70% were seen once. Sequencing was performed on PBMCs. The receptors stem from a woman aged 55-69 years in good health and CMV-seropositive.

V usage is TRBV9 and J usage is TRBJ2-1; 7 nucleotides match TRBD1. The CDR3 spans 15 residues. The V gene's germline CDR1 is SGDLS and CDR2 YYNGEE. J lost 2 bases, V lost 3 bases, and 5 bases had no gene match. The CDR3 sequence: CASSAQGNPYNEQFF. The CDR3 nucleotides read TGTGCCAGCAGCGCACAGGGGAATCCCTACAATGAGCAGTTCTTC.

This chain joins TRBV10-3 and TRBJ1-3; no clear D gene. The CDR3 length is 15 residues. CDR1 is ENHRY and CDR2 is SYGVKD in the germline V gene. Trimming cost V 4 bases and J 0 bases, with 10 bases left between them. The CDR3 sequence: CAISGEAFSGNTIYF. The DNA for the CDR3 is TGTGCCATCAGTGGGGAGGCCTTCTCTGGAAACACCATATATTTT.

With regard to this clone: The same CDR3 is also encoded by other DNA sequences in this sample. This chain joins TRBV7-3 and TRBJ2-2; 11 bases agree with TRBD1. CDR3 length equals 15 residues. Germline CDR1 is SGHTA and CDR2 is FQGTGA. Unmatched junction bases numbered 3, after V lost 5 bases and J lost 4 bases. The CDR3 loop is CASSRTGGGTGELFF. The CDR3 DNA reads TGTGCCAGCAGCCGGACAGGGGGCGGCACCGGGGAGCTGTTTTTT.

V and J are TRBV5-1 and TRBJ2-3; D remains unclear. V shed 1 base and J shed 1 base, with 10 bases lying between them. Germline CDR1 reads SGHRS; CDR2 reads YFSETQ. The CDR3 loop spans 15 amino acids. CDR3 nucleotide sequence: TGCGCCAGCAGCTTGTCTAGATTGGGCACAGATACGCAGTATTTT. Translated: CASSLSRLGTDTQYF. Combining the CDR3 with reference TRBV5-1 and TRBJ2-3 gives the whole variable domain KAGVTQTPRYLIKTRGQQVTLSCSPISGHRSVSWYQQTPGQGLQFLFEYFSETQRNKGNFPGRFSGRQFSNSRSEMNVSTLELGDSALYLCASSLSRLGTDTQYFGPGTRLTVL.

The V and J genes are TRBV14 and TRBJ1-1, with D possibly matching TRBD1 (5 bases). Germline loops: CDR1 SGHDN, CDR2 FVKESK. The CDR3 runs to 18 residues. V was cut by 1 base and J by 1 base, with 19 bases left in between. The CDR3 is CASSQGRQFWGRNTEAFF. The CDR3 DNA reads TGTGCCAGCAGCCAAGGTAGACAGTTCTGGGGTAGGAACACTGAAGCTTTCTTT.

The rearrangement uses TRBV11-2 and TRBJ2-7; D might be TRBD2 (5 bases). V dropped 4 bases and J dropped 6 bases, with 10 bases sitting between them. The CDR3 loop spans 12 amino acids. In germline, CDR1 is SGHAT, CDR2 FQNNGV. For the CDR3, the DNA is TGTGCCAGCAGCTCCTTTACTAGCGAGCAGTACTTC. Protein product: CASSSFTSEQYF.

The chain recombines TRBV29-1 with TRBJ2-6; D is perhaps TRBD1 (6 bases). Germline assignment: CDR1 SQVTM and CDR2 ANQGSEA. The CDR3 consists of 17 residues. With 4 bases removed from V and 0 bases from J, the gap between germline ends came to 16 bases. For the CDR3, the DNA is TGCAGCGTTGCCGGACAGTCGCAACTCTCTGGGGCCAACGTCCTGACTTTC. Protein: CSVAGQSQLSGANVLTF.

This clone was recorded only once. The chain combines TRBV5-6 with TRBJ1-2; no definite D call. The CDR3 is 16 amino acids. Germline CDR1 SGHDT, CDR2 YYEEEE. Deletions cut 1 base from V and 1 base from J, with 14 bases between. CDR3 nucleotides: TGTGCCAGCAGCTTGATTGAACAGTTTTTTAACTATGGCTACACCTTC. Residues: CASSLIEQFFNYGYTF.

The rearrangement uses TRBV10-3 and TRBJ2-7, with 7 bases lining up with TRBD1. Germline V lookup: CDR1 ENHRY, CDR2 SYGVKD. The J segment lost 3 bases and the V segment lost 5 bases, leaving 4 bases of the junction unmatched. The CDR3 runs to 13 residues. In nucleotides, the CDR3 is TGTGCCATCAGTTGGGGACAGATCTACGAGCAGTACTTC. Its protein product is CAISWGQIYEQYF.

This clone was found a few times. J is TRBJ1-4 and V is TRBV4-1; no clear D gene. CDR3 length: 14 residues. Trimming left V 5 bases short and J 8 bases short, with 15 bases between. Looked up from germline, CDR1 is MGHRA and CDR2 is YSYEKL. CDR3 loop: CASSAAGLREKLFF. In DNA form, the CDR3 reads TGCGCCAGCAGCGCAGCAGGACTTAGGGAAAAACTGTTTTTT.

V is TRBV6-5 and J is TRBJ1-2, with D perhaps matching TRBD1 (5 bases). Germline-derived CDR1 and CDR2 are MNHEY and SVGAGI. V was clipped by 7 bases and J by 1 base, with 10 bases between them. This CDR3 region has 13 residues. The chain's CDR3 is CASTTALNYGYTF. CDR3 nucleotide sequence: TGTGCCAGCACGACAGCCCTTAACTATGGCTACACCTTC.

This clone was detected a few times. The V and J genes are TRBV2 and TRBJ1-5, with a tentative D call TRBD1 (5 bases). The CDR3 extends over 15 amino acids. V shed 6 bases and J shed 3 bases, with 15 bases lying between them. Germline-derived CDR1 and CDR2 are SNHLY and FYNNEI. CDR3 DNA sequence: TGTGCCAGCAGGGATAGGGACTCCAACAATCAGCCCCAGCATTTT. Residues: CASRDRDSNNQPQHF.

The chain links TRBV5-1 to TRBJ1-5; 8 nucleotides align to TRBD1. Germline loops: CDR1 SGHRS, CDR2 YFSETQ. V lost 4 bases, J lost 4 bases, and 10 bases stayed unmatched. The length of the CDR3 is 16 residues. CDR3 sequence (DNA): TGCGCCAGCAGCCCCCGAGGTGGGACAGGTAATCAGCCCCAGCATTTT. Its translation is CASSPRGGTGNQPQHF.

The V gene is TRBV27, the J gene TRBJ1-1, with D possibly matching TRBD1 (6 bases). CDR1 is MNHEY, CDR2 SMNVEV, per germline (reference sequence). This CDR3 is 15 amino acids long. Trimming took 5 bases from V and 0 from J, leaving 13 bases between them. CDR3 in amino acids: CASSNGQSLNTEAFF. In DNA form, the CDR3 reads TGTGCCAGCAGTAACGGACAGTCCCTGAACACTGAAGCTTTCTTT.

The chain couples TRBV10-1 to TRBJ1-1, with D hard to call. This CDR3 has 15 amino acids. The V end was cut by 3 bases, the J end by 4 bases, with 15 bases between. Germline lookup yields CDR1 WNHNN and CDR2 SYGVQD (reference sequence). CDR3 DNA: TGCGCCAGCAGTGAAACACCGTCCCGCGGCACTGAAGCTTTCTTT. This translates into CASSETPSRGTEAFF.

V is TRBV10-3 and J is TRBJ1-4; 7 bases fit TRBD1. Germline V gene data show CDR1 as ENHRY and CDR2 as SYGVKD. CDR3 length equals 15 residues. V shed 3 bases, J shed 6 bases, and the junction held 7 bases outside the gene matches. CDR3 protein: CAISDAQGVDEKLFF. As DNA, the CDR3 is TGTGCCATCAGTGACGCCCAGGGGGTTGATGAAAAACTGTTTTTT.

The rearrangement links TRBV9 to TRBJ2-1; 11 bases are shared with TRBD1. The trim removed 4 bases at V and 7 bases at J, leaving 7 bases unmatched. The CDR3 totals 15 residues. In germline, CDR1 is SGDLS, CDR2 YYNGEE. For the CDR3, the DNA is TGTGCCAGCAGCCCTTGGACAGGGGGCGAGAATGAGCAGTTCTTC. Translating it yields CASSPWTGGENEQFF. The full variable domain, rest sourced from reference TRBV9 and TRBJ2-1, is DSGVTQTPKHLITATGQRVTLRCSPRSGDLSVYWYQQSLDQGLQFLIQYYNGEERAKGNILERFSAQQFPDLHSELNLSSLELGDSALYFCASSPWTGGENEQFFGPGTRLTVL.

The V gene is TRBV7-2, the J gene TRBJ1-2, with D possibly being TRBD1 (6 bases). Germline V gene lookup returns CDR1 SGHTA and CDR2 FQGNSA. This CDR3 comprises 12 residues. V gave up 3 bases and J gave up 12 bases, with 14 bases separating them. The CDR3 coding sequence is TGTGCCAGCAGCTTTGCAGGGAGGGACAACACCTTC. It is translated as CASSFAGRDNTF.

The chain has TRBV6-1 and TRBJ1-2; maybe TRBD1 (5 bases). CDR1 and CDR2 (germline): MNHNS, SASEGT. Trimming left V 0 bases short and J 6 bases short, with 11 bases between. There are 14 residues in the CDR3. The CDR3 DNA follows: TGTGCCAGCAGTGAAGCGCTGTCGGGGGATGGCTACACCTTC. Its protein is CASSEALSGDGYTF.

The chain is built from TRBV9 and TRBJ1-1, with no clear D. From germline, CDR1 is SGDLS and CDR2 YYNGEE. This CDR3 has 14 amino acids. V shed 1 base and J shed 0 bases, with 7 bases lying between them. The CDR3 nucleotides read TGTGCCAGCAGCGTAAGCCTAATGAACACTGAAGCTTTCTTT. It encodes CASSVSLMNTEAFF.

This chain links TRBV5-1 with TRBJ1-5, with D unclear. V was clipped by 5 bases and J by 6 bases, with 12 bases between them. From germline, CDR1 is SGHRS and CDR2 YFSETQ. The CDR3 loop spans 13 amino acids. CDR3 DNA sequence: TGCGCCAGCAGGTTCGGGGATGGTCAGCCCCAGCATTTT. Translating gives CASRFGDGQPQHF.

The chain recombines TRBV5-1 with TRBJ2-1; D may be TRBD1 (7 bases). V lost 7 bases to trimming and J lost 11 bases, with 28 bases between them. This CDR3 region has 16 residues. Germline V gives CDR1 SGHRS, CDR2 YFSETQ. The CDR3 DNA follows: TGCGCCAGCCGGGCAGGGGGGTTCTCGGTTGGATCTAAGCAGTTCTTC. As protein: CASRAGGFSVGSKQFF.

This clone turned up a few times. CDR3 coding DNA: TGCGCCAGCAGCCAAGGGGGACAGGACTATGGCTACACCTTC. Residues: CASSQGGQDYGYTF. The chain couples TRBV4-1 to TRBJ1-2; 8 nucleotides match TRBD1. The CDR3 spans 14 residues. Per germline, CDR1 MGHRA and CDR2 YSYEKL. Losses at the gene ends were 1 base for V and 3 bases for J; bases not matched to a gene: 1.

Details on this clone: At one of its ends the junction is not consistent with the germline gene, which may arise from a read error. The CDR3 sequence is CVSSQVSQASGYTDTQYF. CDR3 DNA: TGTGTCAGCAGCCAAGTATCCCAGGCTAGCGGCTACACAGATACGCAGTATTTT. The V call is TRBV4-2, the J call TRBJ2-3; 7 bases are a match to TRBD2. CDR1 LGHNA and CDR2 YNFKEQ come from the germline V gene. CDR3 length equals 18 residues.

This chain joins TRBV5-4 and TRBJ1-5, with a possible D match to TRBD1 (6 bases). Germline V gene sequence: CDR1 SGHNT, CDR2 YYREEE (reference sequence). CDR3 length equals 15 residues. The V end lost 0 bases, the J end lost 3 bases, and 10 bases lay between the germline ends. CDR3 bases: TGTGCCAGCAGCTTGGGGGGGCAGGTCAATCAGCCCCAGCATTTT. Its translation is CASSLGGQVNQPQHF.

CDR3 bases: TGCGCCAGCAGCTTGGCCGCGGGTACCCAAGAGACCCAGTACTTC. It encodes CASSLAAGTQETQYF. The chain recombines TRBV5-1 with TRBJ2-5; TRBD2 is a possible D gene (5 bases). CDR3 length equals 15 residues. CDR1 and CDR2 from the germline V gene are SGHRS and YFSETQ. V was clipped by 0 bases and J by 1 base, with 10 bases between them.

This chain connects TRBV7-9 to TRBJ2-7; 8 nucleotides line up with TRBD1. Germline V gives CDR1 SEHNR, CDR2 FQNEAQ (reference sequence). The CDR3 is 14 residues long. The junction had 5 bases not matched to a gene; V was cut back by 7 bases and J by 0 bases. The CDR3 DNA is TGTGCCAGCAACTCAGGGACAGGCTCCTACGAGCAGTACTTC. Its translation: CASNSGTGSYEQYF.

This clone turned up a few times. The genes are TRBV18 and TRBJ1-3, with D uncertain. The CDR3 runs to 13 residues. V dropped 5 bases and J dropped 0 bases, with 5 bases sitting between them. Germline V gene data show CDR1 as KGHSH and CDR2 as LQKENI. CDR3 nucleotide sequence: TGTGCCAGCTCAGACATCTCTGGAAACACCATATATTTT. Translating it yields CASSDISGNTIYF.

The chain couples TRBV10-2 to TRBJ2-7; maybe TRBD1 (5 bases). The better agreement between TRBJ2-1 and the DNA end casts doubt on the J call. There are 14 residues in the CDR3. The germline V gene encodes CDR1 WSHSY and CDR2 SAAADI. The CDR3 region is CASLNLGQVNEQFF. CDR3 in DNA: TGCGCCAGCCTGAACCTGGGGCAAGTTAATGAGCAGTTCTTC.